Sequencing of this T cell receptor beta chain was carried out in a study of blood T cell repertoires in COVID-19. V lost 5 bases, J lost 7 bases, and 5 bases stayed unmatched. CDR1 and CDR2 from the germline V gene are LGHNA and YSLEER. The CDR3 has 14 residues. Original methodology: Estimated nucleated cell counts came from reference gene primer amplification. TCRdb keeps only in-frame clones here, not all; method: immunoSEQ multiplex PCR. V, J and clone size reflect that table, while D and trimming were determined from the DNA. This table holds approximately 100,000 clones, 75% to 90% found once. Specimen: peripheral blood. The clonotype was recovered from a human donor with acute or convalescent COVID-19. The donor label of this sample is uncertain. This chain joins TRBV4-3 and TRBJ1-6, with TRBD1 matching 7 bases. CDR3 DNA: TGCGCCAGCAGCTCGACAGGGTGGAATTCACCCCTCCACTTT. Its protein is CASSSTGWNSPLHF.